The clone carrying this T cell receptor (beta chain) was picked up many times. Its antigen is as yet unknown. An end of the junction differs from the germline gene, which may be a read error. These data belong to a study of identical twins. Study conclusions and caveats: These conclusions were based on statistical analysis (cross-sectional, not following the same donors). The study found that models underestimated out-of-frame TCR alpha sharing in monozygotic twins.

The CDR3 is made up of 15 amino acids. The V gene's germline CDR1 is SGHRS and CDR2 YFSETQ. TCRdb used MiXCR to reprocess the 5' RACE reads, holding one entry per CDR3 protein. The sample records hundreds of thousands of distinct CDR3 sequences, about 20% being singletons. The sample was also linked to a second study, of T cells expressing NK-cell markers. Per that study: The study did not resolve the HCMV specificity of expanded NKG2C+ T cell clones.

The clonotype originates from a woman younger than 35 in good health. Source material: PBMCs. The chain combines TRBV5-1 with TRBJ2-1, with D tentatively TRBD1 (5 bases). DNA of the CDR3: TGTGCCAGCAGTTTAGGGGCTAGCTCCTACAATGAGCAGTTCTTC. This encodes CASSLGASSYNEQFF.